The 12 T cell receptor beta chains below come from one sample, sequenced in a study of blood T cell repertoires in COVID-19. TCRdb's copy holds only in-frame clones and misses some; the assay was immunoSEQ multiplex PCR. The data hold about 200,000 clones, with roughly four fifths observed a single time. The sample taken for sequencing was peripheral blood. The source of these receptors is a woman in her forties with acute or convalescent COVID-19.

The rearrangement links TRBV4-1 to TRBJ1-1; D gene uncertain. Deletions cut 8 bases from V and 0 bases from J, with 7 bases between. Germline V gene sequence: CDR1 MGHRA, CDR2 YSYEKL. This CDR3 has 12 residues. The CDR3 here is CASYGMNTEAFF. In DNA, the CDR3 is TGCGCCAGCTATGGCATGAACACTGAAGCTTTCTTT.

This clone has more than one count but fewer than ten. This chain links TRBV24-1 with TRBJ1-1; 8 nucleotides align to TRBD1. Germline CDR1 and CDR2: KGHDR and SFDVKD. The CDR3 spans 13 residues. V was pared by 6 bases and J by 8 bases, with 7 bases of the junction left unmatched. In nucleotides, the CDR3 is TGTGCCACCAGTCCCACAGGGGGGGGAGAAGCTTTCTTT. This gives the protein CATSPTGGGEAFF.

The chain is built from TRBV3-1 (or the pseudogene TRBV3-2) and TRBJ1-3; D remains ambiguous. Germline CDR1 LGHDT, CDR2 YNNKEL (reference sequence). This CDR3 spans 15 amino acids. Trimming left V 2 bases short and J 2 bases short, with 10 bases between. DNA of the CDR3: TGTGCCAGCAGCCAACAACCTATGACTGGAAACACCATATATTTT. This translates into CASSQQPMTGNTIYF.

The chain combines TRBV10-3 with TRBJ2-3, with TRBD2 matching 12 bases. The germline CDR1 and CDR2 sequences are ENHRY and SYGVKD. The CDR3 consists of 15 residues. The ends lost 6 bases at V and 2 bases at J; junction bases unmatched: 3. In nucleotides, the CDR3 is TGTGCCATCAGCCGACTAGCGGGGGACACAGATACGCAGTATTTT. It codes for CAISRLAGDTDTQYF.

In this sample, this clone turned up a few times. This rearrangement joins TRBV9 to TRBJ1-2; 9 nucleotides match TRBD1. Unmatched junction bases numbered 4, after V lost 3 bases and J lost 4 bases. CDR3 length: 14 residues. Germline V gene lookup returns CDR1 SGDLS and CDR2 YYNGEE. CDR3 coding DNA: TGTGCCAGCAGCGCGGGACAGGGACCCTATGGCTACACCTTC. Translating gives CASSAGQGPYGYTF.

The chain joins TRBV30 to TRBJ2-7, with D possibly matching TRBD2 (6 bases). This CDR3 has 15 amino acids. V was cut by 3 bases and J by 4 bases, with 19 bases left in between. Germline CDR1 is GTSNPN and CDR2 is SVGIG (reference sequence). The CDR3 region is CAWRGNWGVRYEQYF. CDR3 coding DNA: TGTGCCTGGAGGGGGAACTGGGGGGTGCGGTACGAGCAGTACTTC.

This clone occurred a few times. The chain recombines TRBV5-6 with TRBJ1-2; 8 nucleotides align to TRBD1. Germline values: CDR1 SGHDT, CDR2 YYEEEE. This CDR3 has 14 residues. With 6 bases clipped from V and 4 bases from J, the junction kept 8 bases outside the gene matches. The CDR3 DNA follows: TGTGCCAGCAACCCGACAGGGGTCGGCTATGGCTACACCTTC. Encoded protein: CASNPTGVGYGYTF.

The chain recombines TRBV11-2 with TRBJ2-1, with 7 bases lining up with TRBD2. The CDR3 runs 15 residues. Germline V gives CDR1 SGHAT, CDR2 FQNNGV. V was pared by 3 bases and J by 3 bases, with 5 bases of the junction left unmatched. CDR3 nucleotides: TGTGCCAGCAGCTTGGGAGGGACTTACTACAATGAGCAGTTCTTC. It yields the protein CASSLGGTYYNEQFF.

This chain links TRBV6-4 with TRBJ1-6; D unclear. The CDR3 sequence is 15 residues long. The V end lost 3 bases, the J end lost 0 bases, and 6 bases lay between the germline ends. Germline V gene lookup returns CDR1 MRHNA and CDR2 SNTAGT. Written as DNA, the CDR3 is TGTGCCAGCAGTGAACAGATCTCCTATAATTCACCCCTCCACTTT. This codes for CASSEQISYNSPLHF.

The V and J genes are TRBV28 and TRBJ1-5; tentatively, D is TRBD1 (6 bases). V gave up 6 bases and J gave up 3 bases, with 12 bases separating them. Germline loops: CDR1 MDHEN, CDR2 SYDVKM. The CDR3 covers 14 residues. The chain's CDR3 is CASSRQDPNQPQHF. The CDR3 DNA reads TGTGCCAGCAGCCGACAGGACCCCAATCAGCCCCAGCATTTT.

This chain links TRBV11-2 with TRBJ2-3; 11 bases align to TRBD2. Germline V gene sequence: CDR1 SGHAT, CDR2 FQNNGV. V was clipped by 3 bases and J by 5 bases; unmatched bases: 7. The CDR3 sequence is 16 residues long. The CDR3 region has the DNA TGTGCCAGCAGCTTCGATAGCGGGGGGGCTGGAGATACGCAGTATTTT. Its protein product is CASSFDSGGAGDTQYF. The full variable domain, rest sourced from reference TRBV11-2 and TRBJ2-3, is EAGVAQSPRYKIIEKRQSVAFWCNPISGHATLYWYQQILGQGPKLLIQFQNNGVVDDSQLPKDRFSAERLKGVDSTLKIQPAKLEDSAVYLCASSFDSGGAGDTQYFGPGTRLTVL.

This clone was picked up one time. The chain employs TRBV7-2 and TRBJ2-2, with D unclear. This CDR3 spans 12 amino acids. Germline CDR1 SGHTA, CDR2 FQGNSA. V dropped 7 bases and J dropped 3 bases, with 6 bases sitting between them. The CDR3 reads CASNRDTGELFF. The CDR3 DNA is TGTGCCAGCAACCGGGACACCGGGGAGCTGTTTTTT.